This entry is about one T cell receptor beta chain. There is no known antigen for this receptor. Base quality data are lacking; no much larger clone is found one base away. This sample stems from a study of blood T cell repertoires in COVID-19 (dated by TCRdb to 2018 to 2020). In the study overall: Samples covering the acute and convalescent phases of COVID-19 were provided by collaborators in the United States, Italy and Spain. Deeply sampled blood TCRbeta repertoires from subjects exposed to, actively infected with, or recovered from COVID-19 were included in the dataset. The sample metadata nearly always contained a de-identified subject ID, COVID-19 status, age in years and sex. The prospective study material was composed of cDNA or gDNA derived from T cells, B-cell-depleted T cells, or PBMCs. A freely available public database, intended as a resource for researchers studying the immune response to SARS-CoV-2, is where the repertoires were released. The samples were drawn from the first 160 participants of the ongoing ImmuneRACE study and from 950 to 1,500 subjects provided by 6 global collaborators. Where HLA class I and class II types were available, the types were taken from metadata supplied by the sample provider, not from assay-based typing.

TCRbeta CDR3 regions were amplified from genomic DNA by means of the immunoSEQ Assay, a bias-controlled multiplex PCR. In the authors' own workflow: Within the assay, amplification of reference gene primers was used to estimate how many nucleated cells each sample contained. To quantify the absolute abundance of each unique TCRbeta CDR3 rearrangement, sequence reads were collapsed and filtered. For each sample, productive Simpson clonality was calculated as the square root of Simpson's diversity index over productive rearrangements. TCRdb obtained this table from immuneACCESS and retained in-frame rearrangements with V and J assigned. These tables miss some clones; where compared with another copy, unresolved V genes account for less than half of the shortfall, and the remainder is unexplained. Clonal size and the V and J genes are those of that table, whereas D and trimming came from the DNA. A total of 70,000 to 95,000 clones appear in this sample, around four fifths of them only once. The ten top clones hold approximately 10% of the sample.

The CDR3, cysteine through phenylalanine, is 16 amino acids long. Kept here is only the CDR3 DNA, which spans 48 bases and is read in frame from base 1. CDR1 LNHDA and CDR2 SQIVND were looked up in the germline V gene (reference sequence). Germline trimming amounts to 4 bases on V and 4 bases on J, with 7 as the count of junction bases outside the gene matches. Overall results and qualifications from the work: How much clinical and demographic metadata was included differed by source and by participant, and the metadata was provided uncurated.

Collaborating institutions collected whole blood in K2EDTA tubes following their own protocols. For TCRbeta analysis, collaborator samples were shipped as frozen whole blood, as isolated PBMCs, or as DNA extracted from either sample type. Sequences were obtained from peripheral blood. The clonotype originates from an older woman with active or convalescent COVID-19. Recombination joined TRBV19 with TRBJ2-7; TRBD2 lines up with 13 middle nucleotides. The CDR3 in this case is CASSKTPTSGGYEQYF. The nucleotide sequence is given as TGTGCCAGTAGTAAGACCCCGACTAGCGGGGGGTACGAGCAGTACTTC.